This TCR beta chain was recovered during a study of blood T cell repertoires in COVID-19 (dated by TCRdb to the early 2020s). As for the study more broadly: Samples from collaborators originated in the United States, Italy and Spain and spanned both the acute and convalescent phases of COVID-19. Nearly every sample came with metadata listing a de-identified subject ID, COVID-19 status, age in years and sex. The material from the prospective study consisted of cDNA or gDNA derived from T cells, B-cell-depleted T cells, or PBMCs. The repertoires were released in a freely available public database meant as a resource for research on the immune response to SARS-CoV-2. HLA class I and class II types, where available, came from metadata supplied by the sample provider rather than from assay-based typing. The samples were drawn from two sources: the first 160 participants of the ongoing ImmuneRACE study, and about 1,300 subjects contributed by 6 global collaborators. The dataset comprised deeply sampled blood TCRbeta repertoires from subjects exposed to, actively infected with, or recovered from COVID-19.

CDR1 MDHEN and CDR2 SYDVKM were looked up in the germline V gene. Including cysteine and phenylalanine, the CDR3 has 14 amino acids. Only the CDR3 DNA stays, 42 bases, in frame from base 1. V is reduced by 7 bases and J by 6 bases, leaving a spacing of 16 bases between them. In the case of this clone: What this receptor recognizes is not known. Nothing much larger sits one base from this clone, and base qualities are not available.

Participants in the prospective study were enrolled through a virtual design, were aged roughly 18 to 100 years, and lived in approximately 25 United States geographic areas. To assign participants to cohorts, the prospective study relied on clinical history that participants themselves reported in a screening survey and a study questionnaire. For ImmuneRACE Cohort 3, a participant was defined as recovered based on two consecutive negative NP/OP PCR tests, clearance by a healthcare professional, or resolution of symptoms. Mobile phlebotomists in the prospective study collected whole blood, serum and a nasopharyngeal or oropharyngeal swab from every participant. Additional blood draws and questionnaires over an approximately two-month period could optionally be provided by prospective study participants. Blood samples from the prospective study were shipped frozen or at room temperature prior to DNA extraction.

The immunoSEQ Assay, a bias-controlled multiplex PCR, was used to amplify TCRbeta CDR3 regions from genomic DNA. The original pipeline was this. The number of nucleated cells in each sample was estimated by amplification of reference gene primers within the assay. To quantify the absolute abundance of each unique TCRbeta CDR3 rearrangement, sequence reads were collapsed and filtered. For each sample, productive Simpson clonality was calculated as the square root of Simpson's diversity index over productive rearrangements. The table was pulled from immuneACCESS by TCRdb, which kept in-frame rearrangements only. Such tables lose some clones; where checked, under half of the loss comes from unresolved V genes, and the rest has no known cause. V, J and clone size are those of that table, while D and trimming were read from the DNA. The sample records approximately 440,000 clones, about 92% of which are singletons. The leading ten clones occupy less than 0.75% of the sample.

Study-level results and caveats: Clinical and demographic metadata were provided uncurated, with the amount varying by source and participant.

The receptor was derived from a man aged 18 to 30 who had recovered from COVID-19. The V and J segments used are TRBV28 and TRBJ2-1; tentative D gene TRBD2, with 6 bases matching. The source material was PBMCs or T cells enriched from blood (not recorded which). The DNA sequence is given as TGTGCCAGCACCAAGAGACTAGTAGGCAATGAGCAGTTCTTC. Its translation is CASTKRLVGNEQFF.